The 8 T cell receptor beta chains listed next were all sequenced from one sample in a study of cytomegalovirus exposure and HLA in healthy donors. PCR used 60 Vbeta primers and 13 Jbeta primers. Profiling relied on immunoSEQ multiplex PCR, and the TCRdb table lists in-frame clones only, not all of them. This sample has 74,000 or so clones, with around 81% found just once. The material sequenced was PBMCs. All receptors come from a male donor in good health and CMV-seropositive.

V usage is TRBV19 and J usage is TRBJ2-7, with 9 positions matching TRBD1. The ends lost 5 bases at V and 1 base at J; junction bases unmatched: 9. Germline V gene data show CDR1 as LNHDA and CDR2 as SQIVND (reference sequence). The length of the CDR3 is 16 residues. This CDR3 reads CASSSQSGTGSYEQYF. The CDR3 nucleotides are TGTGCCAGTAGTTCACAATCCGGGACAGGGTCCTACGAGCAGTACTTC.

The V call is TRBV15, the J call TRBJ1-5, with D perhaps matching TRBD1 (5 bases). There are 15 residues in the CDR3. The germline V gene encodes CDR1 LNHNV and CDR2 YYDKDF (reference sequence). V lost 0 bases and J 7 bases, leaving 13 bases between the germline ends. The CDR3, as DNA: TGTGCCACCAGCAGAGATCAGGGTTCCGGCCAGCCCCAGCATTTT. Protein product: CATSRDQGSGQPQHF.

This chain links TRBV18 with TRBJ1-5, with D possibly matching TRBD1 (6 bases). The length of the CDR3 is 13 residues. V was clipped by 4 bases and J by 7 bases, with 11 bases between them. Germline CDR1 is KGHSH and CDR2 is LQKENI. This CDR3 is CASSQEQGQPQHF. For the CDR3, the DNA is TGTGCCAGCTCACAGGAACAGGGACAGCCCCAGCATTTT.

This clone has a single count. Sequence at one end of the junction differs from germline and may be a read error. This chain joins TRBV7-9 and TRBJ2-7, with 8 bases that match TRBD2. CDR1 is SEHNR and CDR2 is FQNEAQ in the germline V gene (reference sequence). The CDR3 sequence is 18 residues long. For the CDR3, the DNA is TGTTCCAGCAGCCCCGGCCATGGGCAAAGCGGGAGAAACTGGGAGCAGTACTTC. It is translated as CSSSPGHGQSGRNWEQYF.

The genes are TRBV7-9 and TRBJ1-2, with 8 bases identical to TRBD1. CDR3 length: 14 residues. The germline V gene encodes CDR1 SEHNR and CDR2 FQNEAQ (reference sequence). V lost 0 bases, J lost 4 bases, and 1 base stayed unmatched. CDR3 sequence (DNA): TGTGCCAGCAGCTTAGCCGGGACAGGCTATGGCTACACCTTC. Translated, it gives CASSLAGTGYGYTF. The variable domain in full, completed from reference TRBV7-9 and TRBJ1-2, reads DTGVSQNPRHKITKRGQNVTFRCDPISEHNRLYWYRQTLGQGPEFLTYFQNEAQLEKSRLLSDRFSAERPKGSFSTLEIQRTEQGDSAMYLCASSLAGTGYGYTFGSGTRLTVV.

This chain joins TRBV5-1 and TRBJ2-1, with D possibly TRBD1 on 7 matching bases. The germline gives CDR1 SGHRS, CDR2 YFSETQ. This CDR3 is 14 amino acids long. Trimming stripped 4 bases from V and 10 bases from J, with 18 bases between. The CDR3: CASSPPGGGGEQFF. CDR3 sequence (DNA): TGCGCCAGCAGCCCCCCAGGAGGGGGCGGGGAGCAGTTCTTC.

This chain uses TRBV7-6 with TRBJ1-1, with TRBD1 matching 7 bases. J lost 6 bases, V lost 5 bases, and 9 bases had no gene match. This CDR3 has 14 amino acids. The germline CDR1 and CDR2 sequences are SGHVS and FNYEAQ. This CDR3 reads CASSSRQGHAEAFF. DNA of the CDR3: TGTGCCAGCAGCAGTCGACAGGGTCACGCTGAAGCTTTCTTT.

The chain recombines TRBV23-1 with TRBJ1-6; tentatively, D is TRBD1 (5 bases). TRBV23-1 is sorted into the ORF group, with uncertain function. The CDR3 covers 17 residues. Trimming cost V 4 bases and J 0 bases, with 13 bases left between them. CDR3 residues: CASSPPGGGSYNSPLHF. CDR3 DNA: TGCGCCAGCAGTCCCCCGGGGGGAGGCTCCTATAATTCACCCCTCCACTTT.